This record covers a single TCR beta chain. No antigen is known for it. Base qualities are not recorded, but no much larger clone differs from it by a single base. The immunoSEQ Assay, a bias-controlled multiplex PCR, was used to amplify TCRbeta CDR3 regions from genomic DNA. The source study handled its data this way. Within the assay, amplification of reference gene primers was used to estimate how many nucleated cells each sample contained. Sequence reads were collapsed and filtered to measure the absolute abundance of every unique TCRbeta CDR3 rearrangement. For each sample, productive Simpson clonality was calculated as the square root of Simpson's diversity index over productive rearrangements. TCRdb provides this immuneACCESS table in a form limited to in-frame rearrangements. Some clones are lacking; in checked studies, under half of them reflect an unresolved V gene, and why the rest are absent is not known. The D gene and trimming were derived from the DNA, and the V and J assignments and clone size from that table. In all, the sample holds 120,000 to 150,000 clones, and about four fifths of those were seen once. The ten largest clones take up around 6.8% of the sample.

Each collaborating institution followed its own protocols to collect whole blood in K2EDTA tubes. For TCRbeta analysis, collaborators shipped samples in one of three forms: frozen whole blood, isolated PBMCs, or DNA extracted from either of those sample types. These data come from a study of blood T cell repertoires in COVID-19 (dated by TCRdb to 2020 to 2021). For the wider study: Samples from collaborators originated in the United States, Italy and Spain and spanned both the acute and convalescent phases of COVID-19. The material from the prospective study consisted of cDNA or gDNA derived from T cells, B-cell-depleted T cells, or PBMCs. Where available, HLA class I and class II types were obtained from metadata supplied by the sample provider rather than from assay-based typing. The repertoires were released in a freely available public database intended as a resource for research on the immune response to SARS-CoV-2. The sample metadata nearly always contained a de-identified subject ID, COVID-19 status, age in years and sex. Deeply sampled blood TCRbeta repertoires from subjects exposed to, actively infected with, or recovered from COVID-19 were included in the dataset. Samples were obtained from the ongoing ImmuneRACE study (first 160 participants) and from some 1,200 subjects provided by 6 global collaborators. Study-wide findings and limitations: Clinical and demographic metadata were provided uncurated, with the amount varying by source and participant.

Input material: peripheral blood. The TCR originated in a human donor in a cohort sampled during active COVID-19.

This receptor carries the CDR3 CAWSVREGYTF. The DNA is TGTGCCTGGAGTGTACGGGAAGGCTACACCTTC. The V and J genes are TRBV30 and TRBJ1-2, with no D gene named confidently. From its cysteine to its phenylalanine, the CDR3 spans 11 amino acids. Only the CDR3 portion is preserved as DNA: 33 bases, with reading frame beginning at the first base. The germline V gene (reference sequence) provides CDR1 GTSNPN and CDR2 SVGIG. V is shortened by 0 bases, J by 8 bases, and the region joining them spans 7 bases.